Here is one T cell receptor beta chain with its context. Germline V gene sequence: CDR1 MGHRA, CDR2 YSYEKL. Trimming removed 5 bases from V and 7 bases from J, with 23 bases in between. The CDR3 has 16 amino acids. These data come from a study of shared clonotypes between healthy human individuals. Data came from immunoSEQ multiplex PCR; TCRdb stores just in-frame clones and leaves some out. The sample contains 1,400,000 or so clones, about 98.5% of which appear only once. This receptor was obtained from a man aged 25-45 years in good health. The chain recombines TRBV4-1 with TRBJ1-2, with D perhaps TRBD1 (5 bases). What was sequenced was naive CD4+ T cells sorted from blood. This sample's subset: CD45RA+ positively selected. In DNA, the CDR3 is TGCGCCAGCAGCAGGGTTTGGGACGGAACTCATGGTGGCTACACCTTC. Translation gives CASSRVWDGTHGGYTF.